These 13 T cell receptor beta chains originate from one sample sequenced in a study of blood T cell repertoires in COVID-19. Method: immunoSEQ multiplex PCR; TCRdb's copy keeps in-frame clones and lacks some. Here the sample spans a few hundred thousand clones, more than 85% being singletons. Sequencing was performed on PBMCs or T cells enriched from blood (not recorded which). The receptor source for this set is a woman aged 30 to 39 who had recovered from COVID-19.

The V call is TRBV28, the J call TRBJ1-4; tentatively, D is TRBD1 (6 bases). V lost 3 bases to trimming and J lost 2 bases, with 13 bases between them. CDR1 is MDHEN and CDR2 is SYDVKM in the germline V gene. The CDR3 loop spans 16 amino acids. This CDR3 reads CASSFNRAATNEKLFF. The DNA of the CDR3 is TGTGCCAGCAGTTTTAACAGGGCGGCGACTAATGAAAAACTGTTTTTT.

V is TRBV30 and J is TRBJ1-5; D unclear. Germline CDR1 is GTSNPN and CDR2 is SVGIG (reference sequence). The V and J ends lost 0 bases and 5 bases respectively, with 8 bases between them. CDR3 size: 13 residues. As DNA, the CDR3 is TGTGCCTGGAGTGTCTCGGGTGATCAGCCCCAGCATTTT. Residues: CAWSVSGDQPQHF.

This clone has just one count. This chain joins TRBV15 and TRBJ2-7, with 9 bases lining up with TRBD1. Per germline, CDR1 LNHNV and CDR2 YYDKDF (reference sequence). The junction had 12 bases not matched to a gene; V was cut back by 8 bases and J by 4 bases. The CDR3 has 15 amino acids. The DNA of the CDR3 is TGTGCCACCGGCAAGACAGGGGGAGTGGGGTACGAGCAGTACTTC. This encodes CATGKTGGVGYEQYF. Drawing the rest from reference TRBV15 and TRBJ2-7, the complete variable domain is DAMVIQNPRYQVTQFGKPVTLSCSQTLNHNVMYWYQQKSSQAPKLLFHYYDKDFNNEADTPDNFQSRRPNTSFCFLDIRSPGLGDTAMYLCATGKTGGVGYEQYFGPGTRLTVT.

The chain links TRBV6-5 to TRBJ2-7; maybe TRBD1 (6 bases). This CDR3 region has 13 residues. Deletions cut 6 bases from V and 3 bases from J, with 12 bases between. Germline V gene sequence: CDR1 MNHEY, CDR2 SVGAGI. The CDR3 is CASRRTESYEQYF. The CDR3 DNA reads as TGTGCCAGCAGGCGGACAGAGAGCTACGAGCAGTACTTC.

The V gene is TRBV5-1, the J gene TRBJ1-3; tentative D call: TRBD1 (6 bases). The CDR3 has 15 residues. The germline gives CDR1 SGHRS, CDR2 YFSETQ. Trimming took off 3 bases at V and 4 bases at J, with 14 bases between the two ends. The CDR3 loop reads CASSSQGSDGNTIYF. The CDR3 DNA follows: TGCGCCAGCAGCTCACAGGGTTCAGACGGAAACACCATATATTTT.

The chain carries TRBV15 and TRBJ1-5; possible D gene TRBD1, 5 bases. CDR1 is LNHNV, CDR2 YYDKDF, per germline (reference sequence). V was clipped by 0 bases and J by 1 base, with 10 bases between them. This CDR3 region has 16 residues. The CDR3 DNA sequence: TGTGCCACCAGCAGAGATAGGGGTCCAAGCAATCAGCCCCAGCATTTT. Translated: CATSRDRGPSNQPQHF.

The rearrangement uses TRBV14 and TRBJ1-6, with 9 positions matching TRBD1. J lost 10 bases, V lost 3 bases, and 4 bases had no gene match. Germline V gene lookup returns CDR1 SGHDN and CDR2 FVKESK. This CDR3 region has 14 residues. As DNA, the CDR3 is TGTGCCAGCAGCCACCCGGGACAGGGATCACCCCTCCACTTT. It is translated as CASSHPGQGSPLHF. The full variable domain, in which reference TRBV14 and TRBJ1-6 provide the parts outside the CDR3, is EAGVTQFPSHSVIEKGQTVTLRCDPISGHDNLYWYRRVMGKEIKFLLHFVKESKQDESGMPNNRFLAERTGGTYSTLKVQPAELEDSGVYFCASSHPGQGSPLHFGNGTRLTVT.

V gene TRBV28 combines with J gene TRBJ2-7; possible D gene TRBD1, 6 bases. V was trimmed by 5 bases and J by 4 bases, leaving 15 bases between them. In germline, CDR1 is MDHEN, CDR2 SYDVKM. The CDR3 spans 14 residues. This chain's CDR3 is CASSPPGQVYEQYF. DNA of the CDR3: TGTGCCAGCAGTCCCCCGGGACAAGTATACGAGCAGTACTTC.

In regard to this clone: One end of the junction is discordant with germline, which a read error may explain. The J gene is TRBJ1-5, the V gene TRBV2; a possible D gene is TRBD1 (5 bases). This CDR3 is 13 amino acids long. The germline gives CDR1 SNHLY, CDR2 FYNNEI. CDR3 region: CASNEQEDQPQHF. CDR3 sequence (DNA): TGTGCCAGCAATGAACAGGAGGATCAGCCCCAGCATTTT.

This chain uses TRBV10-3 with TRBJ2-7, with 12 positions matching TRBD1. With V trimmed by 2 bases and J by 7 bases, 6 bases remained unmatched. This CDR3 region has 15 residues. From germline, CDR1 is ENHRY and CDR2 SYGVKD. The CDR3 loop is CAISERGQGAREQYF. The CDR3 coding sequence is TGTGCCATCAGTGAGAGGGGACAGGGGGCGAGGGAGCAGTACTTC.

The V gene is TRBV3-1 (or the pseudogene TRBV3-2), the J gene TRBJ2-7; D might be TRBD1 (5 bases). The CDR3 spans 20 residues. The ends were cut back, 0 bases at V and 5 bases at J, with 29 bases in the middle. The germline V gene has CDR1 LGHDT and CDR2 YNNKEL (reference sequence). CDR3 region: CASSQDYISMRPGNRNEQYF. The CDR3, as DNA: TGTGCCAGCAGCCAAGATTATATAAGTATGAGGCCAGGGAACAGAAACGAGCAGTACTTC.

This clone was observed a handful of times. The J gene is TRBJ1-4, the V gene TRBV5-4, with 8 bases aligning to TRBD1. The CDR3 consists of 18 residues. V shed 4 bases, J shed 5 bases, and the junction held 16 bases outside the gene matches. Germline CDR1 reads SGHNT; CDR2 reads YYREEE (reference sequence). CDR3 in DNA: TGTGCCAGCAGCCGAGGGGAGGTCTCGACAGGGGAGAATGAAAAACTGTTTTTT. It encodes CASSRGEVSTGENEKLFF.

The chain recombines TRBV30 with TRBJ2-7; D gene ambiguous. Per germline, CDR1 GTSNPN and CDR2 SVGIG (reference sequence). Deletions cut 0 bases from V and 2 bases from J, with 8 bases between. The length of the CDR3 is 13 residues. The CDR3 DNA reads TGTGCCTGGAGTGTACGGCTAGCCTACGAGCAGTACTTC. It is translated as CAWSVRLAYEQYF.